The rows below give T cell receptor beta chains drawn from one sample of a study of CD8 T cells in ankylosing spondylitis. TCRdb re-called the 5' RACE reads through MiXCR, storing one row per CDR3 protein. The sample lists 100,000 or so distinct CDR3 sequences, more than 8.5% occurring once. Sequences were obtained from blood, either unsorted or a sorted T cell fraction (not recorded which). All receptors derive from a male donor with ankylosing spondylitis. The CDR3 runs from the conserved cysteine through the conserved F or W. Fields, in order: V gene, clone size, CDR3 length, CDR3 protein. Some rows have no size entry. The others give once, few or many, or a class for an expanded clone.

TRBV3-1 | - | 15 | CASSQRTSGRSEQFF
TRBV5-1 | few | 17 | CASSLRPGRALNTEAFF
TRBV5-1 | - | 15 | CASSLDRFGANVLTF
TRBV28 | many | 12 | CASVGLSYEQYF
TRBV5-1 | - | 14 | CASSPSDIYEKLFF
TRBV3-1 | - | 13 | CASSQEIRHEQYF
TRBV18 | - | 16 | CASSPPLARMNTEAFF
TRBV5-1 | few | 16 | CASSLTGDASFDEQFF
TRBV13 | few | 13 | CASSLGGAHEQYF
TRBV11-2 | many | 16 | CASSLSPGQGLDTQYF
TRBV30 | - | 14 | CAWSEWGPNYGYTF
TRBV12-3/TRBV12-4 | - | 15 | CASSSGGAATGELFF
TRBV10-1 | - | 15 | CASSELSTATYEQYF
TRBV3-1 | - | 16 | CASSQAMAGGSYGYTF
TRBV6-2/TRBV6-3 | many | 21 | CASSYFQGPGTSGRARHEQFF